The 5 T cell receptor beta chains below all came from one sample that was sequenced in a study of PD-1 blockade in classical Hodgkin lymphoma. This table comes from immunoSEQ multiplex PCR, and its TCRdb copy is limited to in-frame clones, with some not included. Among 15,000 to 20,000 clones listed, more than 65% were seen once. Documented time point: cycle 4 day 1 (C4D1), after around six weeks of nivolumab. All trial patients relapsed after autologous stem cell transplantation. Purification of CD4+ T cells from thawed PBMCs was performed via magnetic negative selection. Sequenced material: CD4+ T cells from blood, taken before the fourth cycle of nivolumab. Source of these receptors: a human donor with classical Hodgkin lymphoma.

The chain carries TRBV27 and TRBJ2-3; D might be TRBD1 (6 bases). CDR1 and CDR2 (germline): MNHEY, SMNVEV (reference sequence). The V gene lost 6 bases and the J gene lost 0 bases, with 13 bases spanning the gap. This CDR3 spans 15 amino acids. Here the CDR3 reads CASRLTGPSTDTQYF. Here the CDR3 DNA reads TGTGCCAGCAGATTGACAGGCCCTAGCACAGATACGCAGTATTTT.

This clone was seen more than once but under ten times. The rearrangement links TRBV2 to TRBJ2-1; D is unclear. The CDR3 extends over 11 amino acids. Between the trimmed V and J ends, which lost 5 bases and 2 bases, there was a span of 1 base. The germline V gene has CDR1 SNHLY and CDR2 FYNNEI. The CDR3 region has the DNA TGTGCCAGCAGTCCCTACAATGAGCAGTTCTTC. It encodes CASSPYNEQFF.

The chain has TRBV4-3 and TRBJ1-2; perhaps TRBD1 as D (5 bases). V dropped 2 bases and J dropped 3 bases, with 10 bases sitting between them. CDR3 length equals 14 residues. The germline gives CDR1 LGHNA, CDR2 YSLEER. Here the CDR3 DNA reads TGCGCCAGCAGCCAACAGGGTACGGACTATGGCTACACCTTC. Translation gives CASSQQGTDYGYTF.

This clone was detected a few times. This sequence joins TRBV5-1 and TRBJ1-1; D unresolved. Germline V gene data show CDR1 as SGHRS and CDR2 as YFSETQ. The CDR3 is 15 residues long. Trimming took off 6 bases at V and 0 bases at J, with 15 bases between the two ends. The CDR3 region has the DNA TGCGCCAGCACTCCCACGGGGAGGGTGAACACTGAAGCTTTCTTT. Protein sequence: CASTPTGRVNTEAFF.

In DNA form, the CDR3 reads TGTGCCAGTAGAAATTCCGGGACAGGGGATGGGTATGAGCAGTTCTTC. This codes for CASRNSGTGDGYEQFF. The V and J genes are TRBV19 and TRBJ2-1; 10 bases match TRBD1. The length of the CDR3 is 16 residues. Germline-derived CDR1 and CDR2 are LNHDA and SQIVND (reference sequence). V lost 6 bases, J lost 8 bases, and 13 bases stayed unmatched.